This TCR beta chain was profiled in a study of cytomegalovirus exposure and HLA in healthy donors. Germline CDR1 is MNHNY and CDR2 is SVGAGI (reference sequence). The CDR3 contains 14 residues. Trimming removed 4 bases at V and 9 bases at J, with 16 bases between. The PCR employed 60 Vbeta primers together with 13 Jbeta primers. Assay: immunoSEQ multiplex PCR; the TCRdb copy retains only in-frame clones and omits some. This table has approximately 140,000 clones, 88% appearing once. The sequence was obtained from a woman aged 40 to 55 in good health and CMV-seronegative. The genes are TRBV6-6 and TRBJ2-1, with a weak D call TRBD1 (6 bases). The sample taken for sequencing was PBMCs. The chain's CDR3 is CASSLGGGAIEQFF. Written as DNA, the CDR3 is TGTGCCAGCAGTTTAGGGGGTGGGGCAATTGAGCAGTTCTTC.